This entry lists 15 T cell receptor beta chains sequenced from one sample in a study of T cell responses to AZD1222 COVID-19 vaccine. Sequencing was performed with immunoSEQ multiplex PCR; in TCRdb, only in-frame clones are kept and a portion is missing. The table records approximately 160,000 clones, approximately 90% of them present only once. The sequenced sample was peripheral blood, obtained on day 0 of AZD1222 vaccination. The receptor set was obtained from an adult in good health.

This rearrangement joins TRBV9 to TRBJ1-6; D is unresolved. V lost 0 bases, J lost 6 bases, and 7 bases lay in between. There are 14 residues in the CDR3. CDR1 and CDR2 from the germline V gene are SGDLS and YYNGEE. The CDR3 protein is CASSVDGGNSPLHF. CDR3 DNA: TGTGCCAGCAGCGTAGACGGCGGTAATTCACCCCTCCACTTT.

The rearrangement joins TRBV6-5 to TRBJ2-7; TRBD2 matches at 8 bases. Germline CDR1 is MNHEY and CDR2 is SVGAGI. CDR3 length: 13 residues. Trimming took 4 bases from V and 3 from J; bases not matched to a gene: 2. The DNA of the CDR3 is TGTGCCAGCAGTTCGGGACTAGGCTACGAGCAGTACTTC. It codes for CASSSGLGYEQYF.

The DNA for the CDR3 is TGCGCCAGCCGCGGGAGTATGAATGAGCAGTTCTTC. It specifies CASRGSMNEQFF. The rearrangement joins TRBV10-2 to TRBJ2-1; TRBD2 agrees at 7 bases. The CDR3 has 12 residues. The V gene end was trimmed by 8 bases and the J gene end by 7 bases; junction bases not matched to a gene: 5. Germline V gene data show CDR1 as WSHSY and CDR2 as SAAADI.

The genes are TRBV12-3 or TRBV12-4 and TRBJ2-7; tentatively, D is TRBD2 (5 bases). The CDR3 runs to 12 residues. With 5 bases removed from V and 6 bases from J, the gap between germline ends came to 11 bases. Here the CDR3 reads CASSHEGAEQYF. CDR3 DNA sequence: TGTGCCAGCAGTCATGAGGGAGCCGAGCAGTACTTC.

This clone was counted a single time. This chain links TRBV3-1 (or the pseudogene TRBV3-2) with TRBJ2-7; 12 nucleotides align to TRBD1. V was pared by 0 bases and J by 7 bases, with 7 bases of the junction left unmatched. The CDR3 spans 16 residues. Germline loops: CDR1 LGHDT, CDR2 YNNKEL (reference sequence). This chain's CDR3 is CASSQDVGTGGLEQYF. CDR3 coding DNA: TGTGCCAGCAGCCAAGATGTCGGGACAGGGGGCCTAGAGCAGTACTTC.

CDR3 sequence reads: CASSDQTGTKNIQYF. In DNA, the CDR3 is TGTGCCAGCAGTGACCAGACAGGTACCAAAAACATTCAGTACTTC. The rearrangement links TRBV2 to TRBJ2-4, with D tentatively TRBD1 (6 bases). Germline CDR1 and CDR2: SNHLY and FYNNEI. The V end was cut by 3 bases, the J end by 2 bases, with 11 bases between. The CDR3 spans 15 residues.

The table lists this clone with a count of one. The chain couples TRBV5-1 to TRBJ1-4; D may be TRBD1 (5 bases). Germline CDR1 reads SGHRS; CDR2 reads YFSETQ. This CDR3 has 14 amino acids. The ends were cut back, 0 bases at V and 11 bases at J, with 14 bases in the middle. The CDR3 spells CASSLESGMGKLFF. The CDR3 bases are TGCGCCAGCAGCTTGGAATCAGGGATGGGTAAACTGTTTTTT.

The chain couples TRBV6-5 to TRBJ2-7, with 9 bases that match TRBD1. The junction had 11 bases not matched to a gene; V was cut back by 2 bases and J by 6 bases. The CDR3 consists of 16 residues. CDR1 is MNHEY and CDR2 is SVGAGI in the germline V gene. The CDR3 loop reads CASSYTLTGGAGEQYF. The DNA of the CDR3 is TGTGCCAGCAGTTACACGTTGACAGGGGGGGCCGGCGAGCAGTACTTC.

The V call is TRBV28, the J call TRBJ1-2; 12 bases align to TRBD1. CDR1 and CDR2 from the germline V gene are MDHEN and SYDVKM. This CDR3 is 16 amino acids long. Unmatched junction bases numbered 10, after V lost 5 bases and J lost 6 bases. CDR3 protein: CASSTPTGQGAHGYTF. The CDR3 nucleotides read TGTGCCAGCAGTACCCCGACGGGACAGGGGGCGCATGGCTACACCTTC.

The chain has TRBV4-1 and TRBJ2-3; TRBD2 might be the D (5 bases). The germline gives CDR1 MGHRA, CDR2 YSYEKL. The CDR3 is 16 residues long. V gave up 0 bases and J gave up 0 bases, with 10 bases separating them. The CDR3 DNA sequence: TGCGCCAGCAGCCAAGATCGGCGGGCCAGCACAGATACGCAGTATTTT. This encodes CASSQDRRASTDTQYF.

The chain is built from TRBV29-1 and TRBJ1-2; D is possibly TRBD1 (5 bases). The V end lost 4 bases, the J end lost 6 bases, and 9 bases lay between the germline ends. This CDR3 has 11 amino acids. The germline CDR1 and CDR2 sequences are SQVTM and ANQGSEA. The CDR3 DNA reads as TGCAGCGTTGGGGGCGGGAATGGCTACACCTTC. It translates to CSVGGGNGYTF.

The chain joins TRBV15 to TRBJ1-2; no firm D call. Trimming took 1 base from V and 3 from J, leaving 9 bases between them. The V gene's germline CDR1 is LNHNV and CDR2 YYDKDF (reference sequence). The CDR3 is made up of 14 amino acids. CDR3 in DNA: TGTGCCACCAGCAGAGGGACTGCTGACTATGGCTACACCTTC. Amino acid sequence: CATSRGTADYGYTF.

CDR3 sequence: CASSLQTGSYEQYF. CDR3 bases: TGTGCCAGCAGCTTACAGACAGGTTCCTACGAGCAGTACTTC. The chain has TRBV7-2 and TRBJ2-7, with D possibly TRBD1 on 6 matching bases. The V end was cut by 2 bases, the J end by 1 base, with 9 bases between. The CDR3 totals 14 residues. Germline CDR1 and CDR2: SGHTA and FQGNSA.

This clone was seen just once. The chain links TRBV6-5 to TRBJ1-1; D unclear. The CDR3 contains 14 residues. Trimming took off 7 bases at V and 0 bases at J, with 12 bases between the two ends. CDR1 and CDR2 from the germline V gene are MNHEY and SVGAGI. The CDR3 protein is CASTISTMNTEAFF. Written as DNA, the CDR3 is TGTGCCAGCACCATTAGTACCATGAACACTGAAGCTTTCTTT.

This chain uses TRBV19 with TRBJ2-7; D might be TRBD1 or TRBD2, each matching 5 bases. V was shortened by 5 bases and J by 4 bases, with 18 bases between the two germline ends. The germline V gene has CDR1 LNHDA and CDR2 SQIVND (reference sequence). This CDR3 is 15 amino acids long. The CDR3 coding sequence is TGTGCCAGTAGTTCGGGGACGGGACGACCGTACGAGCAGTACTTC. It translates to CASSSGTGRPYEQYF.